These 4 T cell receptor beta chains originate from one sample sequenced in a study of tumor and adjacent non-tumor tissue in lung cancer (dated by TCRdb to the late 2010s). Bulk unsorted tissue served as the source for RNA extraction, and RNA quality was assessed using a NanoDrop ND-1000 and an Agilent 2100. Libraries were constructed by multiplex PCR. The instrument given in TCRdb is Illumina HiSeq 2500. TCRbeta libraries were built by three rounds of nested PCR using primers (Table S4), following protocols modified from ARM-PCR. TCRdb cleaned the public reads at Q25 with fastp, built clones with MiXCR and kept in-frame beta chains. All rows with the same CDR3 protein become a single entry with the most common DNA and genes. The sample table shows roughly 93,000 distinct CDR3 sequences, and about 66% are seen once. Clones ranked in the top ten supply about 18% of the sample. Input material: lung tumor tissue. All receptors come from a man between 60 and 70 years old with non-small cell lung cancer.

This chain uses TRBV5-4 with TRBJ2-7, with TRBD2 matching over 10 bases. The CDR3 sequence is 17 residues long. Germline values: CDR1 SGHNT, CDR2 YYREEE (reference sequence). Trimming cost V 2 bases and J 5 bases; bases outside gene matches: 13. As DNA, the CDR3 is TGTGCCAGCAGCTTTCCATGGGCTAGCGGGAGTAACCACGAGCAGTACTTC. Translating gives CASSFPWASGSNHEQYF.

Concerning this clonotype: Given a much more abundant clone one base away, this may be a read error. V is TRBV20-1 and J is TRBJ1-5; D is unclear. This CDR3 has 11 amino acids. V was clipped by 5 bases and J by 10 bases, with 12 bases between them. Germline-derived CDR1 and CDR2 are DFQATT and SNEGSKA (reference sequence). DNA for the CDR3: TGCAGTGCTTCCGACTGCTCACCCCAGCATTTT. It codes for CSASDCSPQHF.

This clonotype was observed at least ten times. J is TRBJ2-1 and V is TRBV12-3 or TRBV12-4, with D perhaps matching TRBD2 (5 bases). V dropped 5 bases and J dropped 0 bases, with 11 bases sitting between them. The CDR3 is made up of 15 amino acids. The CDR3 is CASSPGLVSYNEQFF. Here the CDR3 DNA reads TGTGCCAGCAGTCCCGGACTCGTCTCCTACAATGAGCAGTTCTTC.

Worth noting for this clonotype: At one end the junction does not follow the germline gene, possibly because of a read error. The rearrangement uses TRBV6-5 and TRBJ2-1; perhaps TRBD1 as D (5 bases). The length of the CDR3 is 15 residues. Germline CDR1 and CDR2: MNHEY and SVGAGI. The CDR3 bases are TGTGCCAGCAGTTACAGGGGAAGCTCCTACAATGACCAGTTCTTC. Its translation is CASSYRGSSYNDQFF.